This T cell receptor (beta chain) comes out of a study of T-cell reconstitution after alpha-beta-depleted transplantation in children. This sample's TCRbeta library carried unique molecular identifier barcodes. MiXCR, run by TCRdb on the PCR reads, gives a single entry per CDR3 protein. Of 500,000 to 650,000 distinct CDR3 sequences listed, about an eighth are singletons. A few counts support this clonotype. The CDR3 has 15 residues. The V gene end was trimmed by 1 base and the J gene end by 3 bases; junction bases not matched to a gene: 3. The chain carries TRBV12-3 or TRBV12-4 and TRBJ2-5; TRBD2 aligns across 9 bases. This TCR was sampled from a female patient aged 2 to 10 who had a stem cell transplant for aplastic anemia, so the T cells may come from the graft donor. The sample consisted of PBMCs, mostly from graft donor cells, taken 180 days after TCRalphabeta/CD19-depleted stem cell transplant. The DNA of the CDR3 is TGTGCCAGCAGTTTAGTACTAGCGGGTAAAGAGACCCAGTACTTC. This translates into CASSLVLAGKETQYF.